This T cell receptor beta chain was sequenced in a study of blood T cell repertoires in COVID-19. Study information: COVID-19 samples, acute and convalescent, were from the United States, Italy and Spain.

The ends were cut back, 3 bases at V and 3 bases at J, with 9 bases in the middle. Germline CDR1 is LNHNV and CDR2 is YYDKDF (reference sequence). The CDR3 runs to 13 residues. In the original processing: Quantification of nucleated cells was approximated via reference gene primer amplification. Profiled with immunoSEQ multiplex PCR; TCRdb holds only in-frame clones, not every one. The DNA was the basis for D and trimming; V, J and clone size are from that table. This sample has tens of thousands of clones, with around nine tenths found just once. V gene TRBV15 combines with J gene TRBJ2-7; a weak D match, TRBD1 (6 bases). The sequenced sample consisted of peripheral blood. The receptor comes from a human donor in a cohort sampled during active COVID-19. The CDR3 here is CATSRTGYYEQYF. The CDR3 region has the DNA TGTGCCACCAGCAGGACAGGATACTACGAGCAGTACTTC.